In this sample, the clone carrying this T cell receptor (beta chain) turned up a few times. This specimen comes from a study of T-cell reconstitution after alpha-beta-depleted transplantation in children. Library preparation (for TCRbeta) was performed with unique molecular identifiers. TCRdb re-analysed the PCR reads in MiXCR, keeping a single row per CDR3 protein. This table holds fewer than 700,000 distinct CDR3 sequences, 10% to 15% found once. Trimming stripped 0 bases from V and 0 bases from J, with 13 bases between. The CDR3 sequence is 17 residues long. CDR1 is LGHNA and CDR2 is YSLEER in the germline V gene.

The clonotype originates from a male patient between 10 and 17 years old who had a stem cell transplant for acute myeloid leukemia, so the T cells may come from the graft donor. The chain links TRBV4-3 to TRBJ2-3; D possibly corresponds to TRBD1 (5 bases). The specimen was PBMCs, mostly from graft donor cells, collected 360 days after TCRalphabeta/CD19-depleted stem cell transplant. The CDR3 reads CASSQDRGGTSTDTQYF. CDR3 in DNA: TGCGCCAGCAGCCAAGATAGGGGCGGTACTAGCACAGATACGCAGTATTTT.